This paragraph reports one T cell receptor (beta chain). The data belong to a study of low-dose radiotherapy and immunotherapy resistance in tumors. This CDR3 has 14 residues. V lost 1 base, J lost 6 bases, and 9 bases stayed unmatched. Germline values: CDR1 DFQATT, CDR2 SNEGSKA (reference sequence). First-strand cDNA relied on TRAV- and TRBV-specific primers spanning alpha and beta chains. For amplifying TCRs, the PCR ran for about 20 cycles with Phusion, which was used together with a constant-region primer and the adapter on the V primers. One entry per CDR3 protein, called by TCRdb with MiXCR from the reads. Of tens of thousands of distinct CDR3 sequences listed, approximately 22% are singletons. Described time point: after trial treatment. Specified treatment: LDRT plus nivolumab, ipilimumab, low-dose cyclophosphamide and aspirin (RACIN trial).

The sample consisted of PBMCs, taken after low-dose radiotherapy plus immunotherapy. The chain uses TRBV20-1 and TRBJ2-7; TRBD1 matches at 7 bases. The receptor was isolated from a female donor with ovarian cancer. The CDR3 loop is CSARGGRGQGEQYF. CDR3 DNA sequence: TGCAGTGCTAGAGGGGGTAGGGGGCAAGGCGAGCAGTACTTC.